This T cell receptor beta chain appears in the sequencing data of a study of intratumoral heterogeneity in liver cancer. Study-level information: With a median age of roughly 63 years, most patients were men.

In this sample, this clone turned up a few times. Data came from immunoSEQ multiplex PCR; TCRdb stores just in-frame clones and leaves some out. The sample includes 5,500 to 7,500 clones, approximately 72% of them seen just once. All patients had early-stage hepatocellular carcinoma and were untreated before surgical resection. Germline CDR1 and CDR2: GTSNPN and SVGIG (reference sequence). The CDR3 has 14 amino acids. V was pared by 4 bases and J by 7 bases, with 9 bases of the junction left unmatched. The source of this sequence is a man aged 70-80 years with hepatocellular carcinoma. The genes are TRBV30 and TRBJ2-7, with TRBD1 identical over 11 bases. This specimen was tumor-adjacent normal tissue, taken before any cancer treatment. CDR3 sequence (DNA): TGTGCCTGGACGCGGGGACAGGGGGTGGGAGAGCAGTACTTC. This sequence encodes CAWTRGQGVGEQYF.